This paragraph reports one T cell receptor (beta chain). This record comes from a study of early T cells in non-severe SARS-CoV-2 infection. The CDR3 has 15 amino acids. Germline V gene lookup returns CDR1 SGHTA and CDR2 FQGNSA. V dropped 4 bases and J dropped 0; count of bases not matched to a gene: 6. TCRdb independently ran MiXCR on the 5' RACE reads; one entry per CDR3 protein. The sample lists around 70,000 distinct CDR3 sequences; more than 9% were seen once. The material sequenced was whole blood. The sequence derives from an adult who was a healthcare worker with PCR-confirmed SARS-CoV-2 infection or an uninfected control (not recorded which). The chain carries TRBV7-2 and TRBJ2-7; TRBD2 matches 7 bases. The CDR3 nucleotides read TGTGCCAGCAGCTCGGTACGGGACTACTCCTACGAGCAGTACTTC. This translates into CASSSVRDYSYEQYF. Filled out from reference TRBV7-2 and TRBJ2-7, the complete variable domain reads GAGVSQSPSNKVTEKGKDVELRCDPISGHTALYWYRQSLGQGLEFLIYFQGNSAPDKSGLPSDRFSAERTGGSVSTLTIQRTQQEDSAVYLCASSSVRDYSYEQYFGPGTRLTVT.